These T cell receptor beta chains were read from a single sample in a study of T-cell reconstitution after alpha-beta-depleted transplantation in children. Each CDR3 protein is one row after TCRdb ran MiXCR on the PCR reads. The data hold around 480,000 distinct CDR3 sequences, with around a third observed a single time. The sample consisted of PBMCs from the stem cell graft donor, taken from the stem cell graft. Receptor source: a human donor who donated a stem cell graft to a child with aplastic anemia. Each CDR3 is given with its conserved first and last residue.

v_gene	j_gene	CDR3aa
TRBV5-1	TRBJ1-1	CASNTRSHGALNTEAFF
TRBV30	TRBJ2-2	CAWGGLAGANTGELFF
TRBV6-2/TRBV6-3	TRBJ2-1	CASSDGTSSYNEQFF
TRBV6-4	TRBJ1-1	CASERWDTEAFF
TRBV14	TRBJ2-7	CASSQDRRGIYEQYF
TRBV24-1	TRBJ2-1	CATSDSPSNEQFF
TRBV7-9	TRBJ2-7	CASSPTGDVHEQYF
TRBV10-2	TRBJ2-5	CASLERIQETQYF
TRBV5-1	TRBJ1-1	CASSLVGQGATEAFF
TRBV9	TRBJ2-1	CASSPDGDRDNEQFF
TRBV7-2	TRBJ2-7	CASSLGTSSTYEQYF
TRBV6-4	TRBJ2-3	CASSAGGGLSAQNTDTQYF
TRBV6-2/TRBV6-3	TRBJ2-1	CASSLAGVGNEQFF
TRBV5-1	TRBJ2-1	CASSLALAGGGSYNEQFF
TRBV5-4	TRBJ2-2	CASSLGTMNTGELFF
TRBV20-1	TRBJ2-3	CSAHLEAGLTDTQYF
TRBV18	TRBJ2-1	CASSPPGASYNEQFF
TRBV7-8	TRBJ1-5	CASSLEGSRVPQHF